This T cell receptor beta chain was captured by sequencing in a study of blood T cells in healthy people across ages. A note on this clonotype: This may come from a read error, since a much larger clone is one base off.

Sample-barcoded 5' priming and a J-beta primer mix drove a second PCR of about 6 to 12 cycles. Using its own MiXCR run on the 5' RACE reads, TCRdb lists one record per CDR3 protein. The data hold hundreds of thousands of distinct CDR3 sequences, with 56% observed a single time. The CDR3 runs 11 residues. From germline, CDR1 is SQVTM and CDR2 ANQGSEA. The receptor was derived from a middle-aged man in good health. The J gene is TRBJ2-3, the V gene TRBV29-1, with no clear D. The sample was blood. CDR3 coding DNA: TGCAGCCCCCGCGTCCAAGATACGCAGAATTTT. This translates into CSPRVQDTQNF.